The 28 T cell receptor beta chains below were found in one sample sequenced in a study of cytomegalovirus exposure and HLA in healthy donors. PCR was performed using 60 Vbeta and 13 Jbeta primers. The data were produced by immunoSEQ multiplex PCR, yet TCRdb's version contains in-frame clones alone and is incomplete. Here the sample table reports approximately 120,000 clones. Sample: PBMCs. The source is a young man in good health and CMV-seronegative.

The J gene is TRBJ1-5, the V gene TRBV27; D is ambiguous. Germline CDR1 is MNHEY and CDR2 is SMNVEV (reference sequence). Trimming removed 5 bases at V and 2 bases at J, with 7 bases between. The CDR3 is made up of 13 amino acids. The DNA of the CDR3 is TGTGCCAGCAGTCCCCGAGGCAATCAGCCCCAGCATTTT. Amino acids: CASSPRGNQPQHF.

This chain links TRBV7-9 with TRBJ2-5, with 10 bases aligning to TRBD2. The J call is in doubt because the DNA end fits TRBJ2-7 better. This CDR3 has 19 amino acids. Germline V gene sequence: CDR1 SEHNR, CDR2 FQNEAQ (reference sequence). CDR3 sequence: CASSPSSGRNPTLSYEQYF. CDR3 sequence (DNA): TGTGCCAGCAGCCCCTCTAGCGGGAGAAACCCAACCCTTTCCTACGAGCAGTACTTC.

The genes are TRBV25-1 and TRBJ1-1, with D possibly matching TRBD1 (6 bases). Germline CDR1 is MGHDK and CDR2 is SYGVNS. The CDR3 sequence is 14 residues long. V lost 2 bases, J lost 8 bases, and 15 bases lay in between. This chain's CDR3 is CASSERDKSSEAFF. DNA for the CDR3: TGTGCCAGCAGTGAACGGGACAAGTCTTCGGAAGCTTTCTTT. The full variable domain, completed using reference TRBV25-1 and TRBJ1-1, is EADIYQTPRYLVIGTGKKITLECSQTMGHDKMYWYQQDPGMELHLIHYSYGVNSTEKGDLSSESTVSRIRTEHFPLTLESARPSHTSQYLCASSERDKSSEAFFGQGTRLTVV.

The chain is built from TRBV4-3 and TRBJ1-2; perhaps TRBD1 as D (6 bases). V was trimmed by 1 base and J by 0 bases, leaving 9 bases between them. This CDR3 has 15 residues. Germline CDR1 and CDR2: LGHNA and YSLEER. The DNA for the CDR3 is TGCGCCAGCAGCCAAGCGACAGGAGCTAACTATGGCTACACCTTC. Translation: CASSQATGANYGYTF.

The rearrangement joins TRBV28 to TRBJ1-5; maybe TRBD1 (5 bases). This CDR3 has 15 residues. Trimming pared 6 bases from V and 0 bases from J, leaving 12 bases between. CDR1 and CDR2 from the germline V gene are MDHEN and SYDVKM. CDR3 sequence reads: CASRPSGDSNQPQHF. In DNA, the CDR3 is TGTGCCAGCAGGCCTTCGGGGGATAGCAATCAGCCCCAGCATTTT.

The J gene is TRBJ2-5, the V gene TRBV30; 10 positions agree with TRBD1. The CDR3 consists of 14 residues. Germline trimming cut 2 bases from V and 4 bases from J; bases unmatched to any gene: 4. Germline-derived CDR1 and CDR2 are GTSNPN and SVGIG (reference sequence). As DNA, the CDR3 is TGTGCCTGGAGTCCAGGGGACAGGGGAGAGACCCAGTACTTC. This encodes CAWSPGDRGETQYF.

V usage is TRBV5-1 and J usage is TRBJ2-1, with 7 bases matching TRBD2. The germline gives CDR1 SGHRS, CDR2 YFSETQ. The length of the CDR3 is 16 residues. J was trimmed by 6 bases and V by 4 bases; bases with no gene match: 13. Here the CDR3 reads CASSLPGGGKSNEQFF. For the CDR3, the DNA is TGCGCCAGCAGCCTCCCGGGAGGCGGGAAAAGCAATGAGCAGTTCTTC. The entire variable domain, with the rest obtained from reference TRBV5-1 and TRBJ2-1, is as follows: KAGVTQTPRYLIKTRGQQVTLSCSPISGHRSVSWYQQTPGQGLQFLFEYFSETQRNKGNFPGRFSGRQFSNSRSEMNVSTLELGDSALYLCASSLPGGGKSNEQFFGPGTRLTVL.

CDR3 DNA: TGTGCCTGGAGCGTTGGAGTCTACGAGCAGTACTTC. This sequence encodes CAWSVGVYEQYF. The rearrangement links TRBV30 to TRBJ2-7; D gene uncertain. CDR1 GTSNPN and CDR2 SVGIG come from the germline V gene (reference sequence). The CDR3 is 12 residues long. Between the trimmed V and J ends, which lost 3 bases and 3 bases, there was a span of 9 bases.

The V call is TRBV9, the J call TRBJ2-7; 7 positions agree with TRBD1. Germline CDR1 and CDR2: SGDLS and YYNGEE. Trimming at V came to 3 bases and at J to 5 bases, leaving 8 bases not matched to a gene. The CDR3 length is 14 residues. The CDR3 region has the DNA TGTGCCAGCAGCGCTGAGGGGGCAGGTGACGAGCAGTACTTC. Amino acid sequence: CASSAEGAGDEQYF. Complete variable domain (other parts from reference TRBV9 and TRBJ2-7): DSGVTQTPKHLITATGQRVTLRCSPRSGDLSVYWYQQSLDQGLQFLIQYYNGEERAKGNILERFSAQQFPDLHSELNLSSLELGDSALYFCASSAEGAGDEQYFGPGTRLTVT.

CDR3 sequence (DNA): TGCGCCAGCAGCTTTGAGGACACTTACGAGCAGTACTTC. Its protein product is CASSFEDTYEQYF. V gene TRBV5-1 combines with J gene TRBJ2-7; a weak D match, TRBD1 (5 bases). The length of the CDR3 is 13 residues. Trimming cost V 2 bases and J 4 bases, with 10 bases left between them. CDR1 and CDR2 (germline): SGHRS, YFSETQ.

V gene TRBV19 combines with J gene TRBJ2-1; 9 nucleotides agree with TRBD2. V was clipped by 10 bases and J by 8 bases; unmatched bases: 15. There are 15 residues in the CDR3. Germline V lookup: CDR1 LNHDA, CDR2 SQIVND (reference sequence). CDR3 bases: TGTGCCACCAAAGGGAGGGGGGAGCGGGAGGATGAGCAGTTCTTC. It specifies CATKGRGEREDEQFF.

The chain couples TRBV14 to TRBJ1-3; D not certain. CDR1 and CDR2 (germline): SGHDN, FVKESK. The CDR3 covers 19 residues. V was pared by 4 bases and J by 0 bases, with 22 bases between. DNA for the CDR3: TGTGCCAGCAGCCCACGAGAAAGGGTGAGGGCGGCCTCTGGAAACACCATATATTTT. Translated, it gives CASSPRERVRAASGNTIYF.

The chain recombines TRBV2 with TRBJ1-4, with D possibly TRBD1 on 6 matching bases. The CDR3 loop spans 14 amino acids. CDR1 is SNHLY and CDR2 is FYNNEI in the germline V gene. Trimming left V 2 bases short and J 8 bases short, with 12 bases between. DNA for the CDR3: TGTGCCAGCAGTGAACACAGGGAGGGAGAAAAACTGTTTTTT. Protein: CASSEHREGEKLFF. Complete variable domain (other parts from reference TRBV2 and TRBJ1-4): EPEVTQTPSHQVTQMGQEVILRCVPISNHLYFYWYRQILGQKVEFLVSFYNNEISEKSEIFDDQFSVERPDGSNFTLKIRSTKLEDSAMYFCASSEHREGEKLFFGSGTQLSVL.

The V call is TRBV6-1, the J call TRBJ2-4; 9 bases are a match to TRBD1. The CDR3 is 18 residues long. Germline V lookup: CDR1 MNHNS, CDR2 SASEGT. Trimming at V came to 3 bases and at J to 1 base, leaving 10 bases not matched to a gene. The CDR3 coding sequence is TGTGCCAGCAGTGACCCGGGACAGGGAAGGGTCGCCAAAAACATTCAGTACTTC. It is translated as CASSDPGQGRVAKNIQYF.

With regard to this clone: A junction boundary mismatches the germline segment, possibly from a read error. The chain is built from TRBV10-1 and TRBJ2-2, with TRBD1 identical over 7 bases. This CDR3 region has 14 residues. Germline CDR1 is WNHNN and CDR2 is SYGVQD (reference sequence). DNA of the CDR3: TGCACCAGCAGCGTGCACAGGGGCACCGGGGAGCTGTTTTTT. This encodes CTSSVHRGTGELFF.

The chain combines TRBV6-6 with TRBJ2-7, with TRBD2 matching over 9 bases. Germline V CDR1 and CDR2: MNHNY, SVGAGI (reference sequence). V lost 6 bases, J lost 7 bases, and 13 bases stayed unmatched. This CDR3 is 15 amino acids long. The CDR3 here is CASSLGGAGGLEQYF. CDR3 in DNA: TGTGCCAGCAGCCTAGGTGGGGCGGGAGGGCTTGAGCAGTACTTC.

This clone is medium-sized by frequency. The chain is built from TRBV6-6 and TRBJ2-2; D uncertain. Germline V lookup: CDR1 MNHNY, CDR2 SVGAGI (reference sequence). V was pared by 2 bases and J by 5 bases, with 9 bases between. The CDR3 is 14 amino acids. The chain's CDR3 is CASSYTVETGELFF. In DNA form, the CDR3 reads TGTGCCAGCAGTTACACGGTAGAGACCGGGGAGCTGTTTTTT.

The chain uses TRBV29-1 and TRBJ2-1; TRBD2 might be the D (6 bases). The CDR3 has 13 amino acids. The V gene's germline CDR1 is SQVTM and CDR2 ANQGSEA. V lost 3 bases and J lost 7, with 13 bases in between. The CDR3 reads CSVDDPAGNEQFF. DNA of the CDR3: TGCAGCGTTGACGACCCGGCGGGAAATGAGCAGTTCTTC.

The V and J genes are TRBV7-9 and TRBJ2-1; D possibly corresponds to TRBD2 (6 bases). V was pared by 2 bases and J by 5 bases, with 7 bases between. Germline CDR1 SEHNR, CDR2 FQNEAQ (reference sequence). This CDR3 has 13 amino acids. The CDR3 DNA sequence: TGTGCCAGCAGCTTATGGAGGGACAATGAGCAGTTCTTC. It encodes CASSLWRDNEQFF.

This sequence joins TRBV28 and TRBJ1-1, with 11 bases identical to TRBD1. V was clipped by 2 bases and J by 5 bases; unmatched bases: 4. CDR1 MDHEN and CDR2 SYDVKM come from the germline V gene. This CDR3 is built from 15 residues. CDR3 coding DNA: TGTGCCAGCAGTTTACGGGGACAGGGGGTAACTGAAGCTTTCTTT. Amino acids: CASSLRGQGVTEAFF.

This chain links TRBV11-1 with TRBJ2-1; TRBD1 is a possible D gene (6 bases). The V and J ends lost 3 bases and 8 bases respectively, with 11 bases between them. Germline-derived CDR1 and CDR2 are SGHAT and FQDESV (reference sequence). CDR3 length: 13 amino acids. The CDR3 here is CASSLGAEDEQFF. CDR3 nucleotide sequence: TGTGCCAGCAGCTTGGGGGCAGAGGATGAGCAGTTCTTC.

The CDR3 nucleotides are TGTGCCAGCAGCTTGATGACACCTAATGAAAAACTGTTTTTT. The encoded protein is CASSLMTPNEKLFF. The V call is TRBV5-6, the J call TRBJ1-4; no reliable D call. Looked up from germline, CDR1 is SGHDT and CDR2 is YYEEEE. The CDR3 is 14 residues long. Trimming removed 1 base at V and 3 bases at J, with 7 bases between.

The chain is built from TRBV21-1 and TRBJ2-5; no DNA check was done on the table's D call, TRBD1. TRBV21-1 is flagged as a pseudogene. The CDR3 extends over 16 amino acids. CDR3 in DNA: TGTGCCAGCAGCAATAAAGGGGGGACAGTTGAAGAGACCCAGTACTTC. Translating it yields CASSNKGGTVEETQYF.

The J gene is TRBJ1-1, the V gene TRBV6-5; D gene ambiguous. The V end lost 3 bases, the J end lost 3 bases, and 8 bases lay between the germline ends. There are 13 residues in the CDR3. Per the germline V gene, CDR1 is MNHEY and CDR2 is SVGAGI. CDR3 region: CASSYSAYTEAFF. The CDR3 DNA reads TGTGCCAGCAGTTATAGTGCGTACACTGAAGCTTTCTTT.

The chain is built from TRBV2 and TRBJ2-1, with 9 nucleotides matching TRBD2. The CDR3 length is 14 residues. V trimming: 4 bases; J trimming: 4 bases; junction bases outside the gene matches: 2. CDR1 is SNHLY, CDR2 FYNNEI, per germline. CDR3 coding DNA: TGTGCCAGCAGTGGACTAGCGGTGTACAATGAGCAGTTCTTC. Its protein is CASSGLAVYNEQFF.

V is TRBV2 and J is TRBJ1-6, with 8 bases lining up with TRBD1. V gave up 8 bases and J gave up 7 bases; unmatched junction bases: 7. Germline V lookup: CDR1 SNHLY, CDR2 FYNNEI. CDR3 size: 14 residues. The CDR3 nucleotides are TGTGCCAGCTCGTCCGGACAGGGAAATTCACCCCTCCACTTT. Residues: CASSSGQGNSPLHF.

The chain combines TRBV7-9 with TRBJ1-5; weak D call: TRBD1 (5 bases). Looked up from germline, CDR1 is SEHNR and CDR2 is FQNEAQ (reference sequence). The germline V and J ends were trimmed by 5 bases and 3 bases, with 11 bases remaining between them. This CDR3 spans 14 amino acids. CDR3 sequence: CASSRDRFNQPQHF. DNA of the CDR3: TGTGCCAGCAGCCGCGACAGATTCAATCAGCCCCAGCATTTT.

The chain uses TRBV30 and TRBJ1-3, with 7 bases lining up with TRBD1. V lost 7 bases to trimming and J lost 0 bases; unmatched junction nucleotides: 9. CDR1 GTSNPN and CDR2 SVGIG come from the germline V gene (reference sequence). The CDR3 is made up of 15 amino acids. CDR3 sequence (DNA): TGTGCCTTGGTTCGGGACAGCTTCTCTGGAAACACCATATATTTT. Protein product: CALVRDSFSGNTIYF.